The source of this TCR beta chain is a study of cytomegalovirus exposure and HLA in healthy donors. The PCR ran on 60 Vbeta and 13 Jbeta primers. Produced via immunoSEQ multiplex PCR; TCRdb's table is partial and in-frame only. The sample has roughly 150,000 clones; 70% are singletons. CDR3 length equals 17 residues. V was clipped by 5 bases and J by 4 bases; unmatched bases: 9. Germline values: CDR1 SGHNT, CDR2 YYREEE (reference sequence). The V gene is TRBV5-4, the J gene TRBJ2-3, with 14 bases fitting TRBD2. The clonotype originates from a woman in her 30s in good health and CMV-seronegative. Sequenced: PBMCs. In nucleotides, the CDR3 is TGTGCCAGCAGTCCCGGGACTAGCGGGAGCCGCCCAGATACGCAGTATTTT. It specifies CASSPGTSGSRPDTQYF.